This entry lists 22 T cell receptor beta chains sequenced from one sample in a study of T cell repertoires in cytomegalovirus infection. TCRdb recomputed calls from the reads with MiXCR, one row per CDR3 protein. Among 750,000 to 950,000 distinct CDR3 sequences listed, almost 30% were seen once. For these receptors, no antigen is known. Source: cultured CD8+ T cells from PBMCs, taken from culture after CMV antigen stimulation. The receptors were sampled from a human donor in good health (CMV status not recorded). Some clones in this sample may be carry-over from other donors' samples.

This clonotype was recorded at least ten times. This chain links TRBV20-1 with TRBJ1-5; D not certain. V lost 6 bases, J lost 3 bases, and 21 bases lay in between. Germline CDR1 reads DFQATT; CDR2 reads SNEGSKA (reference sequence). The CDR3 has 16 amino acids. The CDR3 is CSAKRRAGRINQPQHF. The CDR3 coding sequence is TGCAGTGCCAAACGTCGGGCAGGCCGAATCAATCAGCCCCAGCATTTT.

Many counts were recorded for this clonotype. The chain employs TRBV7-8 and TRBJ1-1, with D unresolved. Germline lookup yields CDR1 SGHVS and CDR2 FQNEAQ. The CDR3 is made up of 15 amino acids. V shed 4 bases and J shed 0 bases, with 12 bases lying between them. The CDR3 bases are TGTGCCAGCAGCTCTCGGGAGATCTTGAACACTGAAGCTTTCTTT. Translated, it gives CASSSREILNTEAFF.

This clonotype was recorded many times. CDR3 region: CASSSSLAGAPSSYNEQFF. As DNA, the CDR3 is TGTGCCAGCAGTTCCTCACTAGCGGGGGCCCCCAGCTCCTACAATGAGCAGTTCTTC. The genes are TRBV6-5 and TRBJ2-1; 11 bases align to TRBD2. The V gene end was trimmed by 4 bases and the J gene end by 0 bases; junction bases not matched to a gene: 11. The CDR3 totals 19 residues. Germline V gives CDR1 MNHEY, CDR2 SVGAGI.

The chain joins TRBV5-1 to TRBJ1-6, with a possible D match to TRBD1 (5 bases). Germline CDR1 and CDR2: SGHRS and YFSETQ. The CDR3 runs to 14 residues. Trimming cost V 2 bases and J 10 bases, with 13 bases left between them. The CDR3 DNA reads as TGCGCCAGCAGCTTTGGGACTCCCGAGTCACCCCTCCACTTT. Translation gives CASSFGTPESPLHF.

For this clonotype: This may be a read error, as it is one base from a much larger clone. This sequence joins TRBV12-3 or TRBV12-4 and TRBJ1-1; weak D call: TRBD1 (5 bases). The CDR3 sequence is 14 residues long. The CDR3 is CVSSLQARRTEAFF. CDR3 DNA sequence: TGTGTCAGCAGTTTACAGGCTAGGAGGACTGAAGCTTTCTTT.

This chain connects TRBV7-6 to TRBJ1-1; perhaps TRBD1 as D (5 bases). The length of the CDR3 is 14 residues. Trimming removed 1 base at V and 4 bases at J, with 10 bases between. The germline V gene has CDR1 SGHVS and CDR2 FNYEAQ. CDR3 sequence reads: CASSLVRDPTEAFF. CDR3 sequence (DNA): TGTGCCAGCAGCTTAGTCAGGGACCCCACTGAAGCTTTCTTT.

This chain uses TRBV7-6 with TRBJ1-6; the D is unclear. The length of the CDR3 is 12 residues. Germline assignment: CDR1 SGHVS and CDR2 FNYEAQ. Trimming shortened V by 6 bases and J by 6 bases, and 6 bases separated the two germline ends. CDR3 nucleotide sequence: TGTGCCAGCAGTCCGCTTAATTCACCCCTCCACTTT. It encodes CASSPLNSPLHF.

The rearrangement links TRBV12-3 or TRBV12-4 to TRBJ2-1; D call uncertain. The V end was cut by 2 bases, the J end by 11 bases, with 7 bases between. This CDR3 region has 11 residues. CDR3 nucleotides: TGTGCCAGCAGTTTACCCCCCCAGCAGTTCTTC. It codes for CASSLPPQQFF.

The chain's CDR3 is CASSHPRHSNELEQYF. The CDR3 DNA reads as TGCGCCAGCAGCCACCCCAGACATTCCAACGAGCTCGAGCAGTACTTC. This chain uses TRBV4-1 with TRBJ2-7; no reliable D call. This CDR3 contains 16 residues. Germline V gene lookup returns CDR1 MGHRA and CDR2 YSYEKL. Trimming pared 3 bases from V and 6 bases from J, leaving 21 bases between.

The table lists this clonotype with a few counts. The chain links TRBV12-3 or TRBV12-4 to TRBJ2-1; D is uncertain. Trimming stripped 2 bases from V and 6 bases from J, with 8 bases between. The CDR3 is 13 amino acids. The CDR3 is CASSLFSLNEQFF. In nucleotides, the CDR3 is TGTGCCAGCAGTTTATTTTCCCTCAATGAGCAGTTCTTC.

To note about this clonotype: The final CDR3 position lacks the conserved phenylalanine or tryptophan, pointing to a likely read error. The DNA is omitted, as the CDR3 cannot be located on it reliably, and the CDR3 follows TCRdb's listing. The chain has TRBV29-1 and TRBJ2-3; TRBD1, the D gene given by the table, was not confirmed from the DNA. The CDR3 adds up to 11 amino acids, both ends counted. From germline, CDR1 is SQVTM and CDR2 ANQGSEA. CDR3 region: CSVETGTGPQC.

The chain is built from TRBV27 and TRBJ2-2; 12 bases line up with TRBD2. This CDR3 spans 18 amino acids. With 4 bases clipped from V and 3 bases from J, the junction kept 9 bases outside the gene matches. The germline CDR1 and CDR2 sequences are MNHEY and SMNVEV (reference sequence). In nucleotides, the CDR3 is TGTGCCAGCAGTTACCTAGCGGGGGGGCCTCTTTACACCGGGGAGCTGTTTTTT. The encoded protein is CASSYLAGGPLYTGELFF.

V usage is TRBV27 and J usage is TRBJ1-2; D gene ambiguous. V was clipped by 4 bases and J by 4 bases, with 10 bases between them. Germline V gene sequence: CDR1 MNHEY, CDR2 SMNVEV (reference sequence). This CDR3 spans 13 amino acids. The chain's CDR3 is CASSWKNSYGYTF. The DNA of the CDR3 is TGTGCCAGCAGTTGGAAGAACAGCTATGGCTACACCTTC.

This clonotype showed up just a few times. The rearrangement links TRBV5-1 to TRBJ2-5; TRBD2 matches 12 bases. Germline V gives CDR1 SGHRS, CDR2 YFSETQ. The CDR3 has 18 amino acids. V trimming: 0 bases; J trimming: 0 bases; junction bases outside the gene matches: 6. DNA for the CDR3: TGCGCCAGCAGCTTGGGACTAGCGGGGGCCACGTACCAAGAGACCCAGTACTTC. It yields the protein CASSLGLAGATYQETQYF.

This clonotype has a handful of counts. In DNA form, the CDR3 reads TGTGCCAGCAGTTTAGCGGGGGCCGGGGTAAAGACCCAGTACTTC. Translated, it gives CASSLAGAGVKTQYF. This chain links TRBV12-3 or TRBV12-4 with TRBJ2-5, with a weak D call TRBD1 (6 bases). V was pared by 0 bases and J by 6 bases, with 14 bases between. The CDR3 extends over 15 amino acids.

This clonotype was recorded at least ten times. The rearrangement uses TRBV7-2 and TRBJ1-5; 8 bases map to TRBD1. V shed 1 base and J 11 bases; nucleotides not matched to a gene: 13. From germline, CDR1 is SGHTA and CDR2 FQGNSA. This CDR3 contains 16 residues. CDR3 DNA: TGTGCCAGCAGCTTAGAATACAGTCACAGGGGGGACGCCCAGCATTTT. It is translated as CASSLEYSHRGDAQHF.

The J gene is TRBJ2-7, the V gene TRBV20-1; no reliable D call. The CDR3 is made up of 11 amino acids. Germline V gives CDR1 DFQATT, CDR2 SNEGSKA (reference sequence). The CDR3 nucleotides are TGCACCGCCGGTCCCCCTTACGAGCAGTACGTC. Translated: CTAGPPYEQYV.

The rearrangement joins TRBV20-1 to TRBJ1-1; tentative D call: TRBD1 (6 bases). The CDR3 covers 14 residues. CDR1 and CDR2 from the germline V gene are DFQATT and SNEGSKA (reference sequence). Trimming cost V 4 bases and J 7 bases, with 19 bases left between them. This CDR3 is CSAKRRGARSEAFF. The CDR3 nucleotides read TGCAGTGCTAAACGTCGGGGGGCGAGAAGTGAAGCTTTCTTT.

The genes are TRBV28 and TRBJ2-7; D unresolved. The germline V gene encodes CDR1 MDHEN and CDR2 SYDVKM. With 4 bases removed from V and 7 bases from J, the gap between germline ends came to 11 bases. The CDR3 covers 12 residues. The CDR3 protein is CASSWNNGEQYV. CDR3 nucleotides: TGTGCCAGCAGTTGGAACAATGGGGAGCAGTACGTC.

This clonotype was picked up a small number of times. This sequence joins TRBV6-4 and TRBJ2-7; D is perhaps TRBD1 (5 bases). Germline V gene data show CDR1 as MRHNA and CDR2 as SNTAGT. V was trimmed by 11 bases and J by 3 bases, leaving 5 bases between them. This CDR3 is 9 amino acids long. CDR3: CAGHYEQYV. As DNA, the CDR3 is TGTGCCGGACACTACGAGCAGTACGTC.

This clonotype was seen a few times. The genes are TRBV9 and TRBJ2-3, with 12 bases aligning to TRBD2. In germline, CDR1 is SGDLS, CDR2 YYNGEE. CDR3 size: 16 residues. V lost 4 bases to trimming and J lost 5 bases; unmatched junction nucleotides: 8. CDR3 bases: TGTGCCAGCAGCCCACCTAGCGGGGGGGAGGTAGATACGCAGTATTTT. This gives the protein CASSPPSGGEVDTQYF. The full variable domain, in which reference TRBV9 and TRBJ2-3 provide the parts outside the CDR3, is DSGVTQTPKHLITATGQRVTLRCSPRSGDLSVYWYQQSLDQGLQFLIQYYNGEERAKGNILERFSAQQFPDLHSELNLSSLELGDSALYFCASSPPSGGEVDTQYFGPGTRLTVL.

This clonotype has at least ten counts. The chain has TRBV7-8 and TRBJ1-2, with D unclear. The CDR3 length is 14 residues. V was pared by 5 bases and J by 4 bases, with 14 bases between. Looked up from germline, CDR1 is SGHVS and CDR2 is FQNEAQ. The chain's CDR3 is CASSTDPGGYGYTF. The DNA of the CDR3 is TGTGCCAGCAGCACCGACCCAGGCGGCTATGGCTACACCTTC.